This T cell receptor beta chain derives from a study of T-cell memory formation after mild COVID-19. One entry per CDR3 protein results from TCRdb running MiXCR on the 5' RACE reads. The sample includes about 350,000 distinct CDR3 sequences, 25% to 30% of them seen just once. This clonotype was seen more than once but under ten times. Its target is not known. The study, taken as a whole, reports: While clones contracting from day 15 to 85 were balanced between CD4 and CD8, later expanders leaned CD4+. Specificity for SARS-CoV-2 was not confirmed among the second-wave clones peaking on day 37.

The CDR3 runs 13 residues. The germline V and J ends were trimmed by 7 bases and 2 bases, with 11 bases remaining between them. The sequencing sample was made of PBMCs or a T cell subset sorted from them (not recorded which). This clonotype was obtained from an adult woman who had mild COVID-19 (a few samples of this study predate the infection). Cell type and time point are not known. The V gene is TRBV12-3 or TRBV12-4, the J gene TRBJ1-1; TRBD1 might be the D (5 bases). The DNA of the CDR3 is TGTGCCAGCAAGGGGAGTTCTAACACTGAAGCTTTCTTT. It translates to CASKGSSNTEAFF.